This T cell receptor beta chain stems from a study of T cell changes during pregnancy in multiple sclerosis. The data were produced by immunoSEQ multiplex PCR, yet TCRdb's version contains in-frame clones alone and is incomplete. The sample carries 50,000 or so clones, roughly nine tenths recorded once. The sequence came from a female donor with multiple sclerosis, enrolled in a pregnancy study. Specimen: CD4+ T cells from peripheral blood mononuclear cells, collected before pregnancy.

This CDR3 is CSVEGIGQGSDYGYTF. CDR3 DNA sequence: TGCAGCGTTGAAGGGATAGGACAGGGGTCAGACTATGGCTACACCTTC. The gene calls are TRBV29-1 and TRBJ1-2; 9 nucleotides agree with TRBD1. CDR1 is SQVTM, CDR2 ANQGSEA, per germline. The length of the CDR3 is 16 residues. The J segment lost 3 bases and the V segment lost 1 base, leaving 9 bases of the junction unmatched.